The 20 T cell receptor beta chains below were found in one sample sequenced in a study of shared clonotypes between healthy human individuals. Clones were sequenced by immunoSEQ multiplex PCR, and TCRdb holds only the in-frame ones, with some missing. The table includes roughly 2.5 million clones, over 85% detected once. The sample taken for sequencing was naive CD4+ T cells sorted from blood. As to subset: CD45RA+ positively selected. These receptors all stem from a young man in good health.

The chain carries TRBV6-4 and TRBJ2-3; possibly TRBD2 for D (7 bases). Trimming shortened V by 0 bases and J by 7 bases, and 14 bases separated the two germline ends. The CDR3 spans 15 residues. Germline loops: CDR1 MRHNA, CDR2 SNTAGT. The CDR3 DNA follows: TGTGCCAGCAGTGACTCTGGCGGGGGCAAGTATACGCAGTATTTT. Translated: CASSDSGGGKYTQYF.

This clone has just one count. The chain employs TRBV28 and TRBJ1-5, with D tentatively TRBD1 (6 bases). Trimming removed 6 bases at V and 1 base at J, with 13 bases between. CDR1 is MDHEN, CDR2 SYDVKM, per germline. The CDR3 has 15 amino acids. The CDR3 region has the DNA TGTGCCAGCAGGCTCAGGGGAGGGAGCAATCAGCCCCAGCATTTT. Protein product: CASRLRGGSNQPQHF.

The rearrangement uses TRBV6-5 and TRBJ1-2; unclear D gene. This CDR3 contains 14 residues. Germline lookup yields CDR1 MNHEY and CDR2 SVGAGI. V dropped 0 bases and J dropped 2 bases, with 7 bases sitting between them. The CDR3 sequence is CASSYSMENYGYTF. CDR3 DNA: TGTGCCAGCAGTTACTCGATGGAGAACTATGGCTACACCTTC.

The chain employs TRBV11-2 and TRBJ2-5; D unresolved. The DNA end favors TRBJ2-7, so the J call may be wrong. From germline, CDR1 is SGHAT and CDR2 FQNNGV. This CDR3 spans 15 amino acids. CDR3 sequence (DNA): TGTGCCAGCAGCTCCGACACCTCCTCTACCTACGAGCAGTACTTC. Amino acid sequence: CASSSDTSSTYEQYF.

The chain combines TRBV5-1 with TRBJ2-4; D gene ambiguous. The CDR3 length is 16 residues. Germline loops: CDR1 SGHRS, CDR2 YFSETQ. The V end lost 4 bases, the J end lost 0 bases, and 14 bases lay between the germline ends. Here the CDR3 reads CASSPRPSEAKNIQYF. The CDR3 bases are TGCGCCAGCAGCCCACGACCCTCGGAAGCCAAAAACATTCAGTACTTC.

The rearrangement joins TRBV9 to TRBJ1-3, with a possible D match to TRBD1 (5 bases). Looked up from germline, CDR1 is SGDLS and CDR2 is YYNGEE. The V gene lost 0 bases and the J gene lost 0 bases, with 16 bases spanning the gap. The CDR3 is 18 residues long. CDR3 bases: TGTGCCAGCAGCGTAGCGAGCAGGGCCCAAGACTCTGGAAACACCATATATTTT. This sequence encodes CASSVASRAQDSGNTIYF.

This chain uses TRBV7-9 with TRBJ2-1; 8 bases are a match to TRBD1. CDR3 length: 17 amino acids. V dropped 5 bases and J dropped 4; count of bases not matched to a gene: 13. Germline assignment: CDR1 SEHNR and CDR2 FQNEAQ (reference sequence). CDR3 DNA sequence: TGTGCCAGCAGCCCGGACAGGGCCCGATTACCATACAATGAGCAGTTCTTC. Protein sequence: CASSPDRARLPYNEQFF.

This clone was detected only a few times. Different DNA sequences within this sample yield the same CDR3. The chain recombines TRBV30 with TRBJ1-1, with D possibly matching TRBD1 (6 bases). CDR1 is GTSNPN, CDR2 SVGIG, per germline (reference sequence). This CDR3 has 12 residues. V was clipped by 0 bases and J by 6 bases, with 8 bases between them. This CDR3 reads CAWSVQGAEAFF. In nucleotides, the CDR3 is TGTGCCTGGAGTGTACAGGGAGCTGAAGCTTTCTTT.

This chain connects TRBV5-1 to TRBJ2-5; D assignment may be TRBD1 or TRBD2 (7 bases each). V was cut by 9 bases and J by 2 bases, with 14 bases left in between. CDR3 length equals 13 residues. Germline V gene sequence: CDR1 SGHRS, CDR2 YFSETQ. CDR3 protein: CATSGGGQETQYF. For the CDR3, the DNA is TGCGCCACCTCAGGGGGAGGGCAAGAGACCCAGTACTTC.

The chain employs TRBV5-4 and TRBJ1-1; 11 positions agree with TRBD1. Germline lookup yields CDR1 SGHNT and CDR2 YYREEE (reference sequence). CDR3 length equals 17 residues. The V and J ends lost 4 bases and 0 bases, in that order; junction bases with no gene match: 8. CDR3 loop: CASSRSGQGAMNTEAFF. The CDR3, as DNA: TGTGCCAGCAGCCGGAGTGGACAGGGGGCTATGAACACTGAAGCTTTCTTT.

The V gene is TRBV2, the J gene TRBJ2-3; D not certain. The V end was cut by 3 bases, the J end by 4 bases, with 11 bases between. The CDR3 is made up of 14 amino acids. The germline V gene has CDR1 SNHLY and CDR2 FYNNEI. The chain's CDR3 is CASSEGSPSDTQYF. For the CDR3, the DNA is TGTGCCAGCAGTGAGGGCAGCCCCTCAGATACGCAGTATTTT.

As for this clone: The identical CDR3 is also encoded by other nucleotide sequences in the sample. The chain recombines TRBV5-6 with TRBJ1-2, with 10 bases fitting TRBD1. The J segment lost 7 bases and the V segment lost 0 bases, leaving 3 bases of the junction unmatched. CDR1 and CDR2 (germline): SGHDT, YYEEEE. CDR3 length: 14 residues. In DNA, the CDR3 is TGTGCCAGCAGCTTGGGACAGGGGGCGGGTGGCTACACCTTC. The encoded protein is CASSLGQGAGGYTF.

The chain joins TRBV14 to TRBJ2-7; D might be TRBD1 (5 bases). V gave up 1 base and J gave up 2 bases, with 9 bases separating them. CDR1 SGHDN and CDR2 FVKESK come from the germline V gene. The CDR3 contains 14 residues. This CDR3 reads CASSQAGRAYEQYF. In nucleotides, the CDR3 is TGTGCCAGCAGCCAAGCAGGCAGGGCCTACGAGCAGTACTTC.

The chain joins TRBV7-2 to TRBJ2-7, with 8 bases fitting TRBD1. The V gene's germline CDR1 is SGHTA and CDR2 FQGNSA. The trim removed 4 bases at V and 2 bases at J, leaving 7 bases unmatched. The CDR3 is 15 amino acids. The CDR3 sequence: CASSSAGQAAYEQYF. CDR3 in DNA: TGTGCCAGCAGCTCGGCGGGACAGGCTGCCTACGAGCAGTACTTC.

In this sample, this clone turned up once. The same CDR3 also results from other DNA sequences found in this sample. The genes are TRBV28 and TRBJ2-7; TRBD1 aligns across 10 bases. Germline loops: CDR1 MDHEN, CDR2 SYDVKM. V trimming: 6 bases; J trimming: 4 bases; junction bases outside the gene matches: 6. The CDR3 sequence is 14 residues long. The CDR3 nucleotides read TGTGCCAGCAGAAGGGACAGGGGTCTTTACGAGCAGTACTTC. It codes for CASRRDRGLYEQYF.

The J gene is TRBJ2-7, the V gene TRBV28; unclear D gene. Germline CDR1 and CDR2: MDHEN and SYDVKM. The CDR3 runs 18 residues. V shed 6 bases and J shed 3 bases, with 27 bases lying between them. The CDR3 nucleotides read TGTGCCAGCAGACTTCGGCCTCGGGCAGGCCGGCCCAGCTACGAGCAGTACTTC. Protein product: CASRLRPRAGRPSYEQYF.

The J gene is TRBJ2-7, the V gene TRBV7-2; no firm D call. The CDR3 runs to 13 residues. Trimming took 1 base from V and 7 from J, leaving 11 bases between them. Per germline, CDR1 SGHTA and CDR2 FQGNSA. In DNA form, the CDR3 reads TGTGCCAGCAGCTTAGGGGCGAGTTTGGAGCAGTACTTC. Protein: CASSLGASLEQYF. Full variable domain (missing parts from reference TRBV7-2 and TRBJ2-7): GAGVSQSPSNKVTEKGKDVELRCDPISGHTALYWYRQSLGQGLEFLIYFQGNSAPDKSGLPSDRFSAERTGGSVSTLTIQRTQQEDSAVYLCASSLGASLEQYFGPGTRLTVT.

This chain connects TRBV6-5 to TRBJ1-2, with a weak D call TRBD1 (5 bases). Trimming pared 6 bases from V and 0 bases from J, leaving 11 bases between. Germline V gene data show CDR1 as MNHEY and CDR2 as SVGAGI. The CDR3 runs 14 residues. CDR3: CASSPTEANYGYTF. In DNA, the CDR3 is TGTGCCAGCAGCCCGACAGAGGCTAACTATGGCTACACCTTC.

This clone was counted once. The rearrangement links TRBV10-1 to TRBJ2-5, with 7 bases identical to TRBD1. This CDR3 has 13 amino acids. V shed 5 bases and J 5 bases; nucleotides not matched to a gene: 5. CDR1 and CDR2 from the germline V gene are WNHNN and SYGVQD (reference sequence). For the CDR3, the DNA is TGCGCCAGCAGTAACACAGGGGTCGAGACCCAGTACTTC. It yields the protein CASSNTGVETQYF.

The CDR3 loop is CASSLAAGGIAYEQYF. CDR3 in DNA: TGTGCCAGCAGCTTAGCAGCGGGCGGGATTGCCTACGAGCAGTACTTC. The V gene is TRBV7-2, the J gene TRBJ2-7; TRBD2 is a possible D gene (6 bases). The CDR3 length is 16 residues. CDR1 and CDR2 from the germline V gene are SGHTA and FQGNSA. The V end lost 0 bases, the J end lost 2 bases, and 14 bases lay between the germline ends.